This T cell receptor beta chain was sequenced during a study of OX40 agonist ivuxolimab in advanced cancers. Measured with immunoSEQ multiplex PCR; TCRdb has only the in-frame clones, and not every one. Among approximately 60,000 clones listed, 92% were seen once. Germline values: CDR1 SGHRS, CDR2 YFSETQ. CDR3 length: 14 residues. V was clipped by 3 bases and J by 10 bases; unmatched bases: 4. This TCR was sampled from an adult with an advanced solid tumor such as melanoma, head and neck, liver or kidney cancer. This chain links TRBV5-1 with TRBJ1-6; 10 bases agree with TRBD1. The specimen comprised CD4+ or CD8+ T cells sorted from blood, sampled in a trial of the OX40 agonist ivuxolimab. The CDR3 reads CASSSDRGLSPLHF. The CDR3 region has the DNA TGCGCCAGCAGCTCCGACAGGGGGCTCTCACCCCTCCACTTT.